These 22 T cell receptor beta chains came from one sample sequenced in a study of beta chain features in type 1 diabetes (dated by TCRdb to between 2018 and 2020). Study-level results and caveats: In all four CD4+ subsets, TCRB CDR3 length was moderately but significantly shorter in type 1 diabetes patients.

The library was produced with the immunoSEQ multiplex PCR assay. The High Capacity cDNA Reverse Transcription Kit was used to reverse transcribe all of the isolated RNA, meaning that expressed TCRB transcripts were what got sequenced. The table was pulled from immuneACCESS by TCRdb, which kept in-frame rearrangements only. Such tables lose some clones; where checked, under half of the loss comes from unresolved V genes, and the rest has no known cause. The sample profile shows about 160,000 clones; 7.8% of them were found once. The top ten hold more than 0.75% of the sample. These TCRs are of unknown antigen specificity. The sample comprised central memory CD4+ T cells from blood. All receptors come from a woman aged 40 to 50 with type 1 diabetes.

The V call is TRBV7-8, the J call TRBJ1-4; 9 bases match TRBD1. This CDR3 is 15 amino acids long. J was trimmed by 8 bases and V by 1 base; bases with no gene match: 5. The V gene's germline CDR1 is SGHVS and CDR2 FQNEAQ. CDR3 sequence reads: CASSLELGQGEKLFF. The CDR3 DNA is TGTGCCAGCAGCTTAGAGCTGGGACAGGGCGAAAAACTGTTTTTT.

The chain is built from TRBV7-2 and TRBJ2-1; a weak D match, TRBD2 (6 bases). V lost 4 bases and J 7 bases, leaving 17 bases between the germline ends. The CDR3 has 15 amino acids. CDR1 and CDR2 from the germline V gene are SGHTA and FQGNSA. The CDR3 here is CASSSPGLSVNEQFF. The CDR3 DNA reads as TGTGCCAGCAGCTCCCCGGGACTTTCTGTGAATGAGCAGTTCTTC.

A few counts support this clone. CDR3 amino acids: CASSRIVGVSYEQYF. CDR3 bases: TGTGCCAGCAGCAGGATCGTCGGGGTCTCCTACGAGCAGTACTTC. The rearrangement joins TRBV28 to TRBJ2-7, with D perhaps matching TRBD2 (5 bases). The germline CDR1 and CDR2 sequences are MDHEN and SYDVKM. Trimming shortened V by 6 bases and J by 0 bases, and 15 bases separated the two germline ends. The CDR3 has 15 residues.

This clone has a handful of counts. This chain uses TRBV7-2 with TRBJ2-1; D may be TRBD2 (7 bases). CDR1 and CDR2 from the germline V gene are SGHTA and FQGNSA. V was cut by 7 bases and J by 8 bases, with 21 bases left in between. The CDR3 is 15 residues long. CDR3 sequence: CASNLGRWGGDEQFF. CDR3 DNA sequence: TGTGCCAGCAATCTAGGGAGGTGGGGGGGCGATGAGCAGTTCTTC.

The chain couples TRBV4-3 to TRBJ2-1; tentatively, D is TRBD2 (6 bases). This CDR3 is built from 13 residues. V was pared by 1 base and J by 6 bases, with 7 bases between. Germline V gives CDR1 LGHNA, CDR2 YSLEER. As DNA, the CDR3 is TGCGCCAGCAGCCAAGGGACTATCAATGAGCAGTTCTTC. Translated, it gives CASSQGTINEQFF.

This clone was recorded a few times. The CDR3 DNA follows: TGTGCCAGCAGTTCCGGGACAGGGTATCAAGCTTTCTTT. Amino acids: CASSSGTGYQAFF. This chain connects TRBV28 to TRBJ1-1; 9 nucleotides agree with TRBD1. The CDR3 extends over 13 amino acids. Looked up from germline, CDR1 is MDHEN and CDR2 is SYDVKM. Trimming took 4 bases from V and 9 from J; bases not matched to a gene: 6.

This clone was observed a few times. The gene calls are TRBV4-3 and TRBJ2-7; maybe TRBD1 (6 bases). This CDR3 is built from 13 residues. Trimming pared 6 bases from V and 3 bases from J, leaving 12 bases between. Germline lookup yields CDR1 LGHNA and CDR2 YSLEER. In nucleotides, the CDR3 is TGCGCCAGCAGTCAAACGACAGGCTACGAGCAGTACTTC. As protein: CASSQTTGYEQYF.

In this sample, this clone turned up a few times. The CDR3: CASSYRGGGGSEQYF. The CDR3 region has the DNA TGTGCCAGCAGTTATCGTGGGGGGGGCGGAAGCGAGCAGTACTTC. The chain employs TRBV6-6 and TRBJ2-7; possibly TRBD2 for D (7 bases). The germline CDR1 and CDR2 sequences are MNHNY and SVGAGI (reference sequence). The germline V and J ends were trimmed by 3 bases and 6 bases, with 18 bases remaining between them. The CDR3 is 15 amino acids.

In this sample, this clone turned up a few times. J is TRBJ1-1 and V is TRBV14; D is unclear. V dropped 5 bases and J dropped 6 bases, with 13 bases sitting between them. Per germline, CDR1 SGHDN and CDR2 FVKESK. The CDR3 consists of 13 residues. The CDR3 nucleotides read TGTGCCAGCAGCGCAACGTGGGAGCCTGAAGCTTTCTTT. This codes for CASSATWEPEAFF.

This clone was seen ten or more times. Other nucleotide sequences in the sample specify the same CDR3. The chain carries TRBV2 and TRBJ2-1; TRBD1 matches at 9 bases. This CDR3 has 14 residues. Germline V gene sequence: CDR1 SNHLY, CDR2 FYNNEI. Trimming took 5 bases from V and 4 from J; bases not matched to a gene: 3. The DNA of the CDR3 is TGTGCCAGCAGTACAGGGGGCCGGTACAATGAGCAGTTCTTC. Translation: CASSTGGRYNEQFF.

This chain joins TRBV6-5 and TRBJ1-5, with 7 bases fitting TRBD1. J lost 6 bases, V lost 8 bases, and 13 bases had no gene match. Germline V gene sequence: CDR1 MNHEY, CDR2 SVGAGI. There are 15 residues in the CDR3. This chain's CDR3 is CASSEDPGGVQPQHF. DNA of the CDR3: TGTGCCAGCTCCGAGGACCCAGGGGGTGTTCAGCCCCAGCATTTT.

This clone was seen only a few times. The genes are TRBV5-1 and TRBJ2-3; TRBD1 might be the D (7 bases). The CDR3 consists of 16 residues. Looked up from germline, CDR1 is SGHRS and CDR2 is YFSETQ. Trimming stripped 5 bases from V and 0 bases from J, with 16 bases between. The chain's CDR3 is CASRIQGGLSTDTQYF. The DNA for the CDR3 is TGCGCCAGCAGAATCCAGGGGGGACTTAGCACAGATACGCAGTATTTT.

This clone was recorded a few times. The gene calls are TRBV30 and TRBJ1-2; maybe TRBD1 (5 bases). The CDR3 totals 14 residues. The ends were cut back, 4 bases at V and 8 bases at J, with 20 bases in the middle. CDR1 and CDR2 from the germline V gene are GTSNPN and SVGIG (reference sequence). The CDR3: CAWTPPDKGYGYTF. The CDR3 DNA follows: TGTGCCTGGACCCCACCGGACAAAGGCTACGGCTACACCTTC.

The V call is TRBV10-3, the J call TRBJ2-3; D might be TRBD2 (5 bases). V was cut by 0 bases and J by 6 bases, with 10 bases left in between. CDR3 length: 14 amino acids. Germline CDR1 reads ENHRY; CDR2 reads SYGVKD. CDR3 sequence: CAISESFGEDTQYF. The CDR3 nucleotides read TGTGCCATCAGTGAGTCTTTTGGGGAGGATACGCAGTATTTT.

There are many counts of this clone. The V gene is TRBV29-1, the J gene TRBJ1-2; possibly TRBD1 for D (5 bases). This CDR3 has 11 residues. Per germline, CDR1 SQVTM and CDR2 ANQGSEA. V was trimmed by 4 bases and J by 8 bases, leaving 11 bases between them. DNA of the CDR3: TGCAGCGTTGGCCAGGGTACCGGCTACACCTTC. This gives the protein CSVGQGTGYTF.

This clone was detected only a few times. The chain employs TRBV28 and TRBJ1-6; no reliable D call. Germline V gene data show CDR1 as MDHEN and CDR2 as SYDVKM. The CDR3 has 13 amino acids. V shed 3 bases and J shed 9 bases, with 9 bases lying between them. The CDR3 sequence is CASSLASPSPLHF. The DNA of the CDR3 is TGTGCCAGCAGTTTGGCATCGCCTTCACCCCTCCACTTT. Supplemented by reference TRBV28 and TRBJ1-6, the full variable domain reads DVKVTQSSRYLVKRTGEKVFLECVQDMDHENMFWYRQDPGLGLRLIYFSYDVKMKEKGDIPEGYSVSREKKERFSLILESASTNQTSMYLCASSLASPSPLHFGNGTRLTVT.

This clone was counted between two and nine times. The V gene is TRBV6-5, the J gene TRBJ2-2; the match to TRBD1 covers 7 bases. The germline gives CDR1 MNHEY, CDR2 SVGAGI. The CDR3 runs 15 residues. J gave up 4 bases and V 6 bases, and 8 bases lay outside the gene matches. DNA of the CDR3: TGTGCCAGCAGCCTACAGGGGTCCGGCACCGGGGAGCTGTTTTTT. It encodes CASSLQGSGTGELFF.

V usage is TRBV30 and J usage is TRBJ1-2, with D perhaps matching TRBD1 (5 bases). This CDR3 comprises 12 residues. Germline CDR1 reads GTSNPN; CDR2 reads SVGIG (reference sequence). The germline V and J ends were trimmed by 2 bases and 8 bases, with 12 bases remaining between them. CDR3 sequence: CAWSPRRGGYTF. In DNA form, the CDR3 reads TGTGCCTGGAGTCCCCGGCGGGGCGGCTACACCTTC.

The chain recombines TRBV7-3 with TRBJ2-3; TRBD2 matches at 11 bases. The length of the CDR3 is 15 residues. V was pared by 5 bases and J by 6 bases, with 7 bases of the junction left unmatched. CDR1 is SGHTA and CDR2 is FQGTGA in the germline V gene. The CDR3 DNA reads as TGTGCCAGCAGCATTAGCGGGAGGGCCCCGGATACGCAGTATTTT. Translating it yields CASSISGRAPDTQYF.

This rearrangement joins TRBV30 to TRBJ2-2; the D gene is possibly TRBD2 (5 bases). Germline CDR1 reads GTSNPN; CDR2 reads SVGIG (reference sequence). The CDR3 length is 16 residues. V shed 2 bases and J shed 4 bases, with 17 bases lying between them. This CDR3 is CAWSRLAGRPTGELFF. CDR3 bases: TGTGCCTGGAGTAGGCTCGCGGGCAGACCCACCGGGGAGCTGTTTTTT.

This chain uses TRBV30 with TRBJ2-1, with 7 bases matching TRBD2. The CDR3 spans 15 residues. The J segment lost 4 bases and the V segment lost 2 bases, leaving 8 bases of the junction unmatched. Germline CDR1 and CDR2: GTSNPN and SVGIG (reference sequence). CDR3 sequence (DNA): TGTGCCTGGAGTCGAGGGCTAGCGGTTTACAATGAGCAGTTCTTC. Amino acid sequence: CAWSRGLAVYNEQFF.

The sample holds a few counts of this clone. Written as DNA, the CDR3 is TGTGCCAGCTCCCTCGGGGACCAAGAGACCCAGTACTTC. Amino acid sequence: CASSLGDQETQYF. V gene TRBV28 combines with J gene TRBJ2-5, with D tentatively TRBD2 (5 bases). V was clipped by 8 bases and J by 0 bases, with 10 bases between them. Germline values: CDR1 MDHEN, CDR2 SYDVKM. CDR3 size: 13 residues.